This T cell receptor beta chain stems from a study of PD-L1 blockade in urothelial cancer. Regarding the study as a whole: Below-median blood TCR clonality before treatment forecast better survival.

As regards this clone: The antigen remains undetermined.

The time point: peripheral blood 6 weeks after treatment start. Between the trimmed V and J ends, which lost 5 bases and 5 bases, there was a span of 22 bases. The germline V gene encodes CDR1 SGHNT and CDR2 YENEEA. This CDR3 is built from 18 residues. Every PCR received spiked-in synthetic TCR analog templates. Method: immunoSEQ multiplex PCR; TCRdb's copy keeps in-frame clones and lacks some. Among 75,000 to 100,000 clones listed, approximately 87% were seen once. The chain recombines TRBV11-3 with TRBJ2-6; no clear D gene. The origin of this receptor is a man in his 70s with urothelial cancer. The material was PBMCs, obtained around atezolizumab (anti-PD-L1) treatment. CDR3 loop: CASSKRSDRQSRANVLTF. The CDR3 DNA follows: TGTGCCAGCAGCAAACGTTCCGATCGACAAAGTCGGGCCAACGTCCTGACTTTC.